The source of this TCR beta chain is a study of blood T cell repertoires in COVID-19. Study-wide context: COVID-19 samples from acute and convalescent phases originated in the United States, Italy and Spain.

Enrollment of patients from Seattle took place during active infection, with longitudinal follow-up. In the authors' workflow: Nucleated cell number was recorded as an estimate derived from reference gene primer amplification. Sequenced by immunoSEQ multiplex PCR; TCRdb stores in-frame clones only, minus some. Clonal size and the V and J genes are those of that table, whereas D and trimming came from the DNA. The sample records roughly 78,000 clones, around 80% being singletons. Trimming removed 3 bases at V and 4 bases at J, with 14 bases between. Looked up from germline, CDR1 is SGHRS and CDR2 is YFSETQ. The CDR3 totals 14 residues.

The clonotype originates from a man between 50 and 59 years old with COVID-19, enrolled during active disease. Sequenced material: peripheral blood. This chain joins TRBV5-1 and TRBJ2-7, with a tentative D call TRBD1 (6 bases). The CDR3 here is CASSWGRGLYEQYF. CDR3 bases: TGCGCCAGCAGCTGGGGCAGGGGCCTTTACGAGCAGTACTTC.